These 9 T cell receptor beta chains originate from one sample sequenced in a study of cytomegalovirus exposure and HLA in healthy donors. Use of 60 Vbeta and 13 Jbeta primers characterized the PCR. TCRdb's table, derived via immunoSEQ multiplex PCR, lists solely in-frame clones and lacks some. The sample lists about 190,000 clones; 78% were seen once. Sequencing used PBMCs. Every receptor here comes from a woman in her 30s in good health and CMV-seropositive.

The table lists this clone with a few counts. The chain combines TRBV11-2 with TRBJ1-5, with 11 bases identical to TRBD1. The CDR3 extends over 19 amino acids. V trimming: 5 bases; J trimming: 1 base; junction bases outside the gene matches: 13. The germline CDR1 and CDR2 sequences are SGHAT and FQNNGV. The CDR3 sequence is CASSEGQGARLWSNQPQHF. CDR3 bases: TGTGCCAGCAGCGAAGGACAGGGGGCTCGGTTATGGAGCAATCAGCCCCAGCATTTT.

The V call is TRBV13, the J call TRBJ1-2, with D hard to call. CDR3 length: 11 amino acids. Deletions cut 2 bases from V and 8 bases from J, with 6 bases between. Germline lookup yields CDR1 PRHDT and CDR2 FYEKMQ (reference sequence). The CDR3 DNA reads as TGTGCCAGCAGCTTACACTCAGGCTACACCTTC. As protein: CASSLHSGYTF.

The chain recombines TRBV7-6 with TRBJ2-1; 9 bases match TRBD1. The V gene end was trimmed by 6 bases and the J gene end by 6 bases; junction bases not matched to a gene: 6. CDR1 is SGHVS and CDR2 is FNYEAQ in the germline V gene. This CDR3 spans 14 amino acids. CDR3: CASRGTGKRNEQFF. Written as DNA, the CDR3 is TGTGCCAGCAGGGGGACAGGGAAACGCAATGAGCAGTTCTTC.

DNA of the CDR3: TGTGCCAGCAGGGAACAGGGGACCAGGGATGGCTACACCTTC. Translating it yields CASREQGTRDGYTF. This chain joins TRBV28 and TRBJ1-2; 7 bases agree with TRBD1. With V trimmed by 6 bases and J by 6 bases, 10 bases remained unmatched. The germline V gene encodes CDR1 MDHEN and CDR2 SYDVKM. This CDR3 comprises 14 residues.

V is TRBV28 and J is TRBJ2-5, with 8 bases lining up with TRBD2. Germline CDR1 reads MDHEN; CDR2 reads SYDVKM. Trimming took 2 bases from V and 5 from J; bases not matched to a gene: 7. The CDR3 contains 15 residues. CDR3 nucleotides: TGTGCCAGCAGTTTACTAGCGGGCATGGGGGAGACCCAGTACTTC. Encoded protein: CASSLLAGMGETQYF.

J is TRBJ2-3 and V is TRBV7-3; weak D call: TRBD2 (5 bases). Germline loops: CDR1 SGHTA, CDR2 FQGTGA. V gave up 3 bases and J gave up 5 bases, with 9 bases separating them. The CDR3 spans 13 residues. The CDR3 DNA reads TGTGCCAGCAGCTTGCCTAGCCTAGATACGCAGTATTTT. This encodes CASSLPSLDTQYF.

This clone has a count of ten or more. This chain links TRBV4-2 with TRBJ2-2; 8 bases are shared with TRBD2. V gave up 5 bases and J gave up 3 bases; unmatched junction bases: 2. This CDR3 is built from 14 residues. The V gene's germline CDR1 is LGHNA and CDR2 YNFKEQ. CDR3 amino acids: CASSKGLDTGELFF. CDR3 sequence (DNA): TGTGCCAGCAGCAAGGGACTAGACACCGGGGAGCTGTTTTTT.

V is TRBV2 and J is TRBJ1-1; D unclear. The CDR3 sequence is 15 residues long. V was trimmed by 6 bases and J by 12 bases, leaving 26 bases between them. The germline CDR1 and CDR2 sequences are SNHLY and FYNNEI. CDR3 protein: CASRKGEIVLQLPFF. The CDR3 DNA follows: TGTGCCAGCAGAAAAGGAGAGATAGTGCTTCAGTTACCTTTCTTT.

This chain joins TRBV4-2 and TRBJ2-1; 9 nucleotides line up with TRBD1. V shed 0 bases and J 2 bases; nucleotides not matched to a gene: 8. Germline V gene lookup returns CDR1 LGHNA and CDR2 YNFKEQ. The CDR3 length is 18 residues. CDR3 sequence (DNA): TGTGCCAGCAGCCAAGACGACACAGGGGGCTCAACCTACAATGAGCAGTTCTTC. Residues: CASSQDDTGGSTYNEQFF.